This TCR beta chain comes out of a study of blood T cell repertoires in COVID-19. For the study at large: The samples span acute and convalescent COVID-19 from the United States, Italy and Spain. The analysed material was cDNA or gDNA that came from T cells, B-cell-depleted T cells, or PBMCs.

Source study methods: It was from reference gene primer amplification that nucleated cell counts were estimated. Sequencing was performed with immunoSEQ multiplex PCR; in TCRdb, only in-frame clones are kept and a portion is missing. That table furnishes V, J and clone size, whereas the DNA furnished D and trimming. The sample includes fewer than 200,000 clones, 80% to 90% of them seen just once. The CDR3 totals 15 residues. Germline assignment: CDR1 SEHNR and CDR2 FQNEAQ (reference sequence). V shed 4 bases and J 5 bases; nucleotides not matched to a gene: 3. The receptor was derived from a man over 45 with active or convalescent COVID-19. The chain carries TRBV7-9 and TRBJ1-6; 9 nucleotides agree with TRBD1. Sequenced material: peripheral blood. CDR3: CASSSWDRDNSPLHF. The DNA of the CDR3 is TGTGCCAGCAGCTCCTGGGACAGGGATAATTCACCCCTCCACTTT.